These 27 T cell receptor beta chains came from one sample sequenced in a study of T cells in Graves' hyperthyroidism and ophthalmopathy. The source material, RNA transcripts, was used to amplify TCR beta CDR3 regions. When the TCR CDR3 underwent first-round RT-PCR, the HTBI primer set was used. Via MiXCR, TCRdb re-called the multiplex PCR reads, giving one row per CDR3 protein. The data show hundreds of thousands of distinct CDR3 sequences, roughly 37% seen once. The sample comprised blood. The origin of the receptors is a man aged 18 to 29 with Graves' hyperthyroidism.

This rearrangement joins TRBV20-1 to TRBJ2-6; D perhaps matches TRBD1 (8 bases). The CDR3 extends over 18 amino acids. Trimming took 0 bases from V and 0 from J, leaving 15 bases between them. CDR1 is DFQATT and CDR2 is SNEGSKA in the germline V gene (reference sequence). The CDR3 sequence: CSARDLNRGGSGANVLTF. CDR3 coding DNA: TGCAGTGCTAGAGATCTGAACAGGGGGGGCTCTGGGGCCAACGTCCTGACTTTC.

V is TRBV12-3 or TRBV12-4 and J is TRBJ2-7, with D possibly matching TRBD2 (5 bases). With 6 bases removed from V and 2 bases from J, the gap between germline ends came to 23 bases. This CDR3 has 17 amino acids. DNA for the CDR3: TGTGCCAGCAGCTCCGATGGCTACGGTAGCGAACCCTACGAGCAGTACTTC. Translation: CASSSDGYGSEPYEQYF.

This clonotype was seen a single time. This chain joins TRBV10-3 and TRBJ2-6, with 7 nucleotides matching TRBD2. The ends lost 0 bases at V and 11 bases at J; junction bases unmatched: 7. The CDR3 runs 15 residues. Germline CDR1 reads ENHRY; CDR2 reads SYGVKD. CDR3 sequence: CAISESMAGVYVLTF. The CDR3 DNA reads as TGTGCCATCAGTGAGTCGATGGCGGGAGTCTACGTCCTGACTTTC.

CDR3 in DNA: TGTGCCACCAGCGCCCGACTAGTCGATGAGCAGTTCTTC. Amino acids: CATSARLVDEQFF. The chain uses TRBV15 and TRBJ2-5, with a possible D match to TRBD2 (6 bases). Judging by the DNA end, TRBJ2-1 fits better; the J call may be wrong. Germline loops: CDR1 LNHNV, CDR2 YYDKDF (reference sequence). CDR3 size: 13 residues.

This clonotype has just one count. Being one base from a much bigger clone, this may be a read error. This chain joins TRBV6-2 or TRBV6-3 and TRBJ1-2; D call uncertain. CDR1 is MNHEY, CDR2 SVGEGT, per germline. This CDR3 spans 12 amino acids. The CDR3, as DNA: TGTGCCGGCAGTTCCCAGAACTATGGCTACACCTTC. This translates into CAGSSQNYGYTF.

This clonotype has ten or more counts. The chain links TRBV24-1 to TRBJ2-5; no firm D call. The CDR3 loop spans 11 amino acids. Germline CDR1 and CDR2: KGHDR and SFDVKD. V lost 4 bases, J lost 4 bases, and 3 bases lay in between. CDR3 residues: CATSDPETQYF. The CDR3 coding sequence is TGTGCCACCAGTGACCCAGAGACCCAGTACTTC.

The chain carries TRBV10-3 and TRBJ1-1; D remains ambiguous. The CDR3 consists of 14 residues. Germline V CDR1 and CDR2: ENHRY, SYGVKD. Trimming pared 3 bases from V and 5 bases from J, leaving 13 bases between. Written as DNA, the CDR3 is TGTGCCATCAGTGAAAACGAAGGGAGGACTGAAGCTTTCTTT. Translation: CAISENEGRTEAFF.

This clonotype was detected a few times. The chain is built from TRBV25-1 and TRBJ2-2, with D maybe TRBD2 (5 bases). The V end was cut by 8 bases, the J end by 3 bases, with 10 bases between. CDR1 is MGHDK, CDR2 SYGVNS, per germline. The CDR3 has 13 residues. The CDR3 region is CASWADYTGELFF. CDR3 in DNA: TGTGCCAGCTGGGCGGACTACACCGGGGAGCTGTTTTTT. Using reference TRBV25-1 and TRBJ2-2 for the parts outside the CDR3, the full variable domain is EADIYQTPRYLVIGTGKKITLECSQTMGHDKMYWYQQDPGMELHLIHYSYGVNSTEKGDLSSESTVSRIRTEHFPLTLESARPSHTSQYLCASWADYTGELFFGEGSRLTVL.

V usage is TRBV6-1 and J usage is TRBJ2-7; D is undetermined. The CDR3 consists of 10 residues. Trimming pared 11 bases from V and 3 bases from J, leaving 8 bases between. Germline assignment: CDR1 MNHNS and CDR2 SASEGT. The CDR3 loop reads CAGMFYEQYF. CDR3 nucleotide sequence: TGTGCCGGCATGTTCTACGAGCAGTACTTC.

This clonotype was seen only a few times. The chain carries TRBV7-9 and TRBJ2-7, with a weak D call TRBD1 (5 bases). With 6 bases removed from V and 5 bases from J, the gap between germline ends came to 20 bases. The CDR3 loop spans 15 amino acids. Germline CDR1 and CDR2: SEHNR and FQNEAQ (reference sequence). For the CDR3, the DNA is TGTGCCAGCAGTACCCCGAAGGGGCTCCGCAACGAGCAGTACTTC. This encodes CASSTPKGLRNEQYF.

This clonotype came up many times. The chain has TRBV7-9 and TRBJ1-1, with a possible D match to TRBD1 (6 bases). Trimming removed 0 bases at V and 3 bases at J, with 11 bases between. Germline V lookup: CDR1 SEHNR, CDR2 FQNEAQ (reference sequence). The CDR3 is 15 amino acids. In DNA, the CDR3 is TGTGCCAGCAGCTTAGCACAGGGAACGGACACTGAAGCTTTCTTT. Translation gives CASSLAQGTDTEAFF.

Only a few counts were recorded for this clonotype. The rearrangement links TRBV12-3 or TRBV12-4 to TRBJ1-1; 7 bases line up with TRBD1. This CDR3 is built from 13 residues. The junction had 8 bases not matched to a gene; V was cut back by 7 bases and J by 6 bases. CDR3 coding DNA: TGTGCCAGCAATCCCGACAGGGTCGCTGAAGCTTTCTTT. Its protein product is CASNPDRVAEAFF.

In this sample, this clonotype turned up many times. This sequence joins TRBV19 and TRBJ1-5; D ambiguous. The germline CDR1 and CDR2 sequences are LNHDA and SQIVND (reference sequence). The V and J ends lost 5 bases and 6 bases respectively, with 17 bases between them. This CDR3 is built from 15 residues. The CDR3: CASSPRDFGGQPQHF. CDR3 sequence (DNA): TGTGCCAGTAGTCCACGAGACTTCGGCGGTCAGCCCCAGCATTTT. The full variable domain, with the rest looked up from reference TRBV19 and TRBJ1-5, is DGGITQSPKYLFRKEGQNVTLSCEQNLNHDAMYWYRQDPGQGLRLIYYSQIVNDFQKGDIAEGYSVSREKKESFPLTVTSAQKNPTAFYLCASSPRDFGGQPQHFGDGTRLSIL.

About this clonotype: This sequence may be a read error, since a much larger clone differs from it by one base. The chain links TRBV19 to TRBJ1-5, with D hard to call. The germline CDR1 and CDR2 sequences are LNHDA and SQIVND (reference sequence). CDR3 length equals 12 residues. CDR3 sequence reads: CAGSLYNQPQHF. The CDR3 region has the DNA TGTGCCGGTAGTCTTTACAATCAGCCCCAGCATTTT. The full variable domain, its missing parts supplied by reference TRBV19 and TRBJ1-5, is DGGITQSPKYLFRKEGQNVTLSCEQNLNHDAMYWYRQDPGQGLRLIYYSQIVNDFQKGDIAEGYSVSREKKESFPLTVTSAQKNPTAFYLCAGSLYNQPQHFGDGTRLSIL.

The J gene is TRBJ1-3, the V gene TRBV20-1; D may be TRBD1 (6 bases). Germline lookup yields CDR1 DFQATT and CDR2 SNEGSKA (reference sequence). Trimming took off 6 bases at V and 2 bases at J, with 14 bases between the two ends. The CDR3 loop spans 14 amino acids. CDR3: CSAQQGSAGNTIYF. CDR3 in DNA: TGCAGTGCGCAACAGGGTTCAGCTGGAAACACCATATATTTT.

This clonotype was seen many times. The chain combines TRBV2 with TRBJ1-4; D is perhaps TRBD1 (5 bases). V was trimmed by 7 bases and J by 7 bases, leaving 16 bases between them. Germline V lookup: CDR1 SNHLY, CDR2 FYNNEI. The CDR3 length is 14 residues. CDR3 in amino acids: CASIEGRGGEKLFF. The CDR3 DNA is TGTGCCAGCATTGAGGGAAGGGGTGGTGAAAAACTGTTTTTT.

The rearrangement links TRBV9 to TRBJ2-1, with D possibly TRBD2 on 6 matching bases. CDR1 is SGDLS, CDR2 YYNGEE, per germline. The V end was cut by 9 bases, the J end by 6 bases, with 19 bases between. This CDR3 region has 14 residues. As DNA, the CDR3 is TGTGCCATCAGTGAGTCGGGGACTTCCAATGAGCAGTTCTTC. Its translation: CAISESGTSNEQFF.

This clonotype has at least ten counts. The chain has TRBV7-2 and TRBJ1-6, with a tentative D call TRBD1 (5 bases). The germline CDR1 and CDR2 sequences are SGHTA and FQGNSA. Trimming took off 1 base at V and 10 bases at J, with 11 bases between the two ends. CDR3 length: 14 residues. CDR3 in amino acids: CASSLGARVSPLHF. The CDR3 coding sequence is TGTGCCAGCAGCTTAGGTGCCAGGGTCTCACCCCTCCACTTT.

This chain uses TRBV7-9 with TRBJ2-2; 12 nucleotides line up with TRBD2. The CDR3 is 15 residues long. Looked up from germline, CDR1 is SEHNR and CDR2 is FQNEAQ (reference sequence). The V segment lost 5 bases and the J segment 10 bases; nucleotides outside the gene matches: 8. The CDR3 coding sequence is TGTGCCAGCAGCCACGGGACTAGCGGGCTCGAGGAGCTGTTTTTT. As protein: CASSHGTSGLEELFF. Based on the CDR3 plus reference TRBV7-9 and TRBJ2-2, the full variable domain is DTGVSQNPRHKITKRGQNVTFRCDPISEHNRLYWYRQTLGQGPEFLTYFQNEAQLEKSRLLSDRFSAERPKGSFSTLEIQRTEQGDSAMYLCASSHGTSGLEELFFGEGSRLTVL.

The chain has TRBV7-2 and TRBJ2-7, with a weak D call TRBD1 (5 bases). Trimming took 3 bases from V and 6 from J, leaving 15 bases between them. This CDR3 region has 14 residues. Germline V CDR1 and CDR2: SGHTA, FQGNSA. CDR3: CASSFTGQGGEQYF. The CDR3 nucleotides are TGTGCCAGCAGCTTTACAGGTCAGGGCGGCGAGCAGTACTTC.

This chain joins TRBV9 and TRBJ2-5; 7 nucleotides line up with TRBD1. The CDR3 contains 14 residues. V lost 4 bases to trimming and J lost 6 bases; unmatched junction nucleotides: 9. From germline, CDR1 is SGDLS and CDR2 YYNGEE. The CDR3 DNA sequence: TGTGCCAGCAGCATAACAGGGGTTGGAAAGACCCAGTACTTC. This translates into CASSITGVGKTQYF.

V usage is TRBV9 and J usage is TRBJ2-7, with 7 bases fitting TRBD1. Germline-derived CDR1 and CDR2 are SGDLS and YYNGEE. The length of the CDR3 is 14 residues. With V trimmed by 5 bases and J by 4 bases, 9 bases remained unmatched. CDR3 nucleotides: TGTGCCAGCAGAGCGACAGGGTTGGGATACGAGCAGTACTTC. Translated: CASRATGLGYEQYF.

The J gene is TRBJ2-2, the V gene TRBV2; D tentatively fits TRBD1 or TRBD2 (5 bases each). V gave up 8 bases and J gave up 0 bases, with 10 bases separating them. There are 14 residues in the CDR3. From germline, CDR1 is SNHLY and CDR2 FYNNEI. CDR3 region: CASPGTANTGELFF. For the CDR3, the DNA is TGTGCCAGCCCCGGGACGGCGAACACCGGGGAGCTGTTTTTT.

In this sample, this clonotype turned up a few times. The chain recombines TRBV7-6 with TRBJ2-7; TRBD2 matches at 7 bases. There are 15 residues in the CDR3. Germline lookup yields CDR1 SGHVS and CDR2 FNYEAQ. V was pared by 5 bases and J by 4 bases, with 11 bases of the junction left unmatched. The DNA of the CDR3 is TGTGCCAGCAGCCCTTGGGGTTTCGGGGGGTACGAGCAGTACTTC. This encodes CASSPWGFGGYEQYF.

Note on this clonotype: With a much larger clone just one base away, this may be a read error. The rearrangement links TRBV24-1 to TRBJ2-2, with D uncertain. Per germline, CDR1 KGHDR and CDR2 SFDVKD. There are 14 residues in the CDR3. V shed 5 bases and J shed 5 bases, with 11 bases lying between them. CDR3 residues: CATSARIQTGELFF. As DNA, the CDR3 is TGTGCCACCAGTGCTAGGATTCAAACCGGGGAGCTGTTTTTT.

As to this clonotype: A much larger clone is a single base away; this may be a read error. The chain uses TRBV19 and TRBJ1-2; D is possibly TRBD1 (5 bases). CDR1 is LNHDA, CDR2 SQIVND, per germline (reference sequence). The CDR3 length is 14 residues. The ends were cut back, 5 bases at V and 10 bases at J, with 20 bases in the middle. CDR3 nucleotide sequence: TGTGCCAGTAGTGTACATTCCGGGGGGGGGGACTACACCTTC. Its translation: CASSVHSGGGDYTF.

This clonotype was recorded many times. The chain recombines TRBV29-1 with TRBJ1-2; TRBD1 agrees at 7 bases. Per germline, CDR1 SQVTM and CDR2 ANQGSEA. With V trimmed by 0 bases and J by 1 base, 5 bases remained unmatched. The CDR3 totals 15 residues. The CDR3: CSVEDGQGVNYGYTF. CDR3 sequence (DNA): TGCAGCGTTGAAGATGGTCAGGGGGTTAACTATGGCTACACCTTC. The whole variable domain, remainder taken from reference TRBV29-1 and TRBJ1-2, is SAVISQKPSRDICQRGTSLTIQCQVDSQVTMMFWYRQQPGQSLTLIATANQGSEATYESGFVIDKFPISRPNLTFSTLTVSNMSPEDSSIYLCSVEDGQGVNYGYTFGSGTRLTVV.